Listed below are T cell receptor beta chains from one sample, sequenced in a study of glioma-infiltrating T cells after dendritic cell vaccination. Sequencing was performed with immunoSEQ multiplex PCR; in TCRdb, only in-frame clones are kept and a portion is missing. The sample has just under 85,000 clones; roughly 90% are singletons. The starting material was blood, obtained before dendritic cell vaccination. The receptors originated from a human donor with glioblastoma. CDR3s include the opening cysteine and the closing phenylalanine or tryptophan. A D gene is named only where the DNA matches it firmly. Clone size is shown for a subset of rows, as once, few, many or a class of expanded clone.

j_call clone_size v_call d_call cdr3_aa cdr3_nt
TRBJ1-2 - TRBV13 TRBD1 CASSQDRGDGYTF TGTGCCAGCAGCCAGGACAGGGGAGATGGCTACACCTTC
TRBJ2-1 - TRBV7-3 TRBD2 CASSPHGAGGDNEQFF TGTGCCAGCAGCCCCCACGGAGCGGGAGGTGACAATGAGCAGTTCTTC
TRBJ1-3 - TRBV10-1 TRBD1 CASSVKFRDSGNTIYF TGCGCCAGCAGTGTAAAATTTCGGGACAGTGGAAACACCATATATTTT
TRBJ2-2 - TRBV19 TRBD2 CASSIAGGGAAGELFF TGTGCCAGTAGTATTGCAGGCGGGGGGGCTGCGGGGGAGCTGTTTTTT
TRBJ1-1 - TRBV11-1 TRBD1 CASSFGQGGPNTEAFF TGTGCCAGCAGCTTCGGACAGGGAGGGCCGAACACTGAAGCTTTCTTT
TRBJ2-7 once TRBV5-4 TRBD1 CASSFAGGATAYEQYF TGTGCCAGCAGCTTCGCAGGGGGCGCGACCGCCTACGAGCAGTACTTC
TRBJ2-1 - TRBV4-1 - CASSHTNFLGASGDEQFF TGCGCCAGCAGCCACACAAATTTCTTAGGGGCATCGGGGGATGAGCAGTTCTTC
TRBJ2-1 - TRBV11-3 TRBD2 CASSTGLASDEQFF TGTGCCAGCAGCACGGGACTAGCGAGCGATGAGCAGTTCTTC
TRBJ1-4 - TRBV14 - CASSLQRQRGREKLFF TGTGCCAGCAGCCTCCAAAGGCAGCGCGGAAGGGAAAAACTGTTTTTT
TRBJ2-1 once TRBV4-1 - CASSQLGGVRDEQFF TGCGCCAGCAGCCAGCTGGGAGGCGTTCGGGATGAGCAGTTCTTC
TRBJ2-7 - TRBV11-3 - CASSSPQGYEQYF TGTGCCAGCAGCTCTCCGCAGGGTTACGAGCAGTACTTC
TRBJ1-4 - TRBV6-5 TRBD1 CASRPWTGPGEKLFF TGTGCCAGCAGACCTTGGACAGGGCCGGGAGAAAAACTGTTTTTT
TRBJ2-4 - TRBV6-5 TRBD1 CASSYTGTGPQNIQYF TGTGCCAGCAGTTATACCGGGACAGGACCCCAAAACATTCAGTACTTC
TRBJ2-7 - TRBV7-9 TRBD2 CASSWAAGGSPYEQYF TGTGCCAGCAGCTGGGCGGCGGGGGGGAGTCCCTACGAGCAGTACTTC
TRBJ2-7 - TRBV6-1 - CASRRRGGVREQYF TGTGCCAGCAGGCGAAGGGGGGGGGTGAGGGAGCAGTACTTC
TRBJ2-5 - TRBV30 TRBD2 CAWSPRAGGLQETQYF TGTGCCTGGAGCCCCAGGGCGGGAGGTCTCCAAGAGACCCAGTACTTC
TRBJ2-1 - TRBV9 TRBD2 CASSVGLAGYNEQFF TGTGCCAGCAGCGTAGGGCTAGCGGGGTACAATGAGCAGTTCTTC
TRBJ1-5 once TRBV15 - CATSEVTGGNQPQHF TGTGCCACCAGCGAGGTTACAGGCGGCAATCAGCCCCAGCATTTT
TRBJ2-1 - TRBV4-2 - CASSQVSGGPTNEQFF TGTGCCAGCAGCCAAGTATCCGGGGGGCCGACCAATGAGCAGTTCTTC
TRBJ1-1 - TRBV6-5 - CASSPSRSNTEAFF TGTGCCAGCAGTCCCTCGCGGTCAAACACTGAAGCTTTCTTT
TRBJ2-1 - TRBV20-1 - CSARSYNEQFF TGCAGTGCTAGGAGTTACAATGAGCAGTTCTTC
TRBJ2-7 - TRBV6-5 TRBD1 CASISTAGGSYEQYF TGTGCCAGCATCAGTACGGCAGGGGGCTCCTACGAGCAGTACTTC
TRBJ1-2 - TRBV19 TRBD1 CASSGGQGSLGYTF TGTGCCAGTAGTGGAGGACAGGGGAGCTTGGGCTACACCTTC
TRBJ1-4 - TRBV5-4 TRBD1 CASSFGTGTNEKLFF TGTGCCAGCAGCTTCGGGACAGGAACTAATGAAAAACTGTTTTTT
TRBJ1-2 - TRBV4-1 TRBD1 CASSQQDRGLYGYTF TGCGCCAGCAGCCAACAAGACAGGGGCCTATATGGCTACACCTTC
TRBJ2-7 few TRBV11-1 - CASSLDRAYSYEQYF TGTGCCAGCAGCTTGGACAGAGCCTATTCCTACGAGCAGTACTTC
TRBJ2-5 - TRBV11-3 TRBD2 CASSLGIQGGGQETQYF TGTGCCAGCAGCTTAGGGATCCAAGGCGGGGGACAAGAGACCCAGTACTTC
TRBJ2-7 - TRBV10-3 TRBD2 CAISADYSGESYEQYF TGTGCCATCAGTGCAGACTATAGCGGGGAGTCCTACGAGCAGTACTTC
TRBJ2-7 - TRBV9 TRBD2 CASSVATSGSIEQYF TGTGCCAGCAGCGTAGCTACTAGCGGGAGCATCGAGCAGTACTTC
TRBJ2-1 - TRBV5-4 TRBD2 CASSGARTSEYNEQFF TGTGCCAGCAGCGGGGCCAGGACTAGCGAATACAATGAGCAGTTCTTC
TRBJ1-1 - TRBV5-1 - CASSLVPGDRGEAFF TGCGCCAGCAGCTTGGTCCCAGGGGACCGTGGTGAAGCTTTCTTT
TRBJ2-5 once TRBV19 TRBD1 CASSNDRGQETQYF TGTGCCAGTAGCAATGACAGGGGCCAAGAGACCCAGTACTTC
TRBJ1-1 - TRBV19 TRBD1 CASSFGLGTGGTEAFF TGTGCCAGTAGTTTTGGGCTGGGCACAGGGGGCACTGAAGCTTTCTTT
TRBJ2-5 once TRBV30 - CAWSVPWAGQETQYF TGTGCCTGGAGTGTCCCCTGGGCGGGACAAGAGACCCAGTACTTC
TRBJ2-7 - TRBV5-5 - CASRRGWGISHEQYF TGTGCCAGCAGACGAGGGTGGGGTATCAGCCACGAGCAGTACTTC
TRBJ1-2 - TRBV7-2 - CASSLRTSDGYTF TGTGCCAGCAGCTTACGGACAAGCGATGGCTACACCTTC
TRBJ2-1 - TRBV2 - CASSVQRQFF TGTGCCAGCAGTGTCCAGCGGCAGTTCTTC
TRBJ2-7 - TRBV18 - CASSPSAGLSYEQYF TGTGCCAGCTCACCATCCGCGGGACTCTCCTACGAGCAGTACTTC
TRBJ2-7 - TRBV6-5 - CASQAGNYEQYF TGTGCCAGCCAGGCGGGGAACTACGAGCAGTACTTC
TRBJ2-7 - TRBV27 - CASRERALYEQYF TGTGCCAGCAGGGAGCGGGCTTTATACGAGCAGTACTTC
TRBJ1-2 - TRBV19 TRBD1 CASSIAQGANYGYTF TGTGCCAGTAGTATTGCCCAGGGGGCTAACTATGGCTACACCTTC
TRBJ2-4 - TRBV6-7 TRBD2 CASSYAWGLAGPKNIQYF TGTGCCAGCAGTTACGCCTGGGGACTAGCGGGGCCAAAAAACATTCAGTACTTC
TRBJ2-7 few TRBV7-3 - CASSSRLGNEQYF TGTGCCAGCAGCTCAAGACTAGGAAACGAGCAGTACTTC
TRBJ1-3 - TRBV18 - CASSLSRGDSGNTIYF TGTGCCAGCTCACTGTCCCGCGGGGACTCTGGAAACACCATATATTTT
TRBJ2-5 - TRBV7-8 - CASSQQETQYF TGTGCCAGCAGCCAACAAGAGACCCAGTACTTC
TRBJ2-7 - TRBV30 TRBD1 CASGTGTYEQYF TGTGCCTCCGGGACAGGGACCTACGAGCAGTACTTC
TRBJ2-7 - TRBV18 TRBD1 CASSPQQGGHEQYF TGTGCCAGCTCACCCCAACAGGGGGGCCACGAGCAGTACTTC
TRBJ2-1 - TRBV6-1 TRBD2 CASSSSGRTYNEQFF TGTGCCAGCAGTTCTAGCGGGAGGACCTACAATGAGCAGTTCTTC
TRBJ1-4 - TRBV18 - CASSPTATNEKLFF TGTGCCAGCTCTCCCACGGCAACTAATGAAAAACTGTTTTTT
TRBJ1-5 - TRBV18 TRBD1 CASSPDRVQPQHF TGTGCCAGCTCACCGGACAGGGTTCAGCCCCAGCATTTT
TRBJ2-7 once TRBV5-1 TRBD1 CASSLGQGAREQYF TGCGCCAGCAGCCTCGGACAGGGGGCGCGCGAGCAGTACTTC
TRBJ2-2 - TRBV4-1 - CASSQVLGPTGELFF TGCGCCAGCAGCCAAGTCCTGGGCCCAACCGGGGAGCTGTTTTTT
TRBJ2-2 - TRBV19 TRBD1 CASSMSRQGYTGELFF TGTGCCAGTAGTATGTCTAGACAGGGTTACACCGGGGAGCTGTTTTTT
TRBJ2-2 once TRBV29-1 - CSVEGLTNTGELFF TGCAGCGTTGAGGGGCTCACGAACACCGGGGAGCTGTTTTTT
TRBJ2-3 - TRBV7-3 TRBD1 CASSLDSGQAWQYF TGTGCCAGCAGCTTAGACTCAGGACAGGCCTGGCAGTATTTT
TRBJ2-7 once TRBV27 - CASSPRSRYEQYF TGTGCCAGCAGCCCCAGGTCCAGATACGAGCAGTACTTC
TRBJ1-6 - TRBV2 - CASSRWASYNSPLHF TGTGCCAGCAGCCGATGGGCTTCCTATAATTCACCCCTCCACTTT